The source of this T cell receptor (beta chain) is a study of shared clonotypes between healthy human individuals. Study-level results: Some clonotypes were shared by all four sorted-subset donors, while others were not shared. The non-shared ones had lower generation probabilities than the shared ones. With a few donors compared, roughly 5% of naive CD4 clonotypes were shared.

Points on this clone: The antigen remains unidentified.

As defined, naive CD8 cells were CD45RO-negative and positively selected for CCR7, with terminally differentiated effector memory CD45RA+ cells excluded. Sequencing used immunoSEQ multiplex PCR; TCRdb keeps in-frame clones, though not all of them. The table shows a few million clones, with just under 95% occurring only once. Sequenced sample: naive CD8+ T cells from PBMCs. This TCR came from a man between 18 and 29 years old in good health. Some clones in this sample may be carry-over from other donors' samples.

The CDR3 region has the DNA TGTGCCAGCAGCTCCTCTTGGAGGGAGAACAACGAGCAGTACTTC. Amino acid sequence: CASSSSWRENNEQYF. The V gene is TRBV5-5, the J gene TRBJ2-7, with D perhaps TRBD2 (6 bases). Germline lookup yields CDR1 SGHKS and CDR2 YYEKEE (reference sequence). V lost 3 bases and J 5 bases, leaving 18 bases between the germline ends. The CDR3 has 15 residues.